A selection of T cell receptor beta chains follows, all from one sample in a study of post-analysis software for immune sequencing data. MiXCR was run by TCRdb on the PCR reads, yielding one entry per CDR3 protein. This table has hundreds of thousands of distinct CDR3 sequences, 30% appearing once. Sequencing was performed on blood. Source of these receptors: a girl aged 5 to 17 with multiple sclerosis. The CDR3 runs from the conserved cysteine through the conserved F or W. D genes are given only for firm matches. Where a row states a size, it is once, few, many or the class of an expanded clone; other rows omit it.

CDR3,DNA,D,size,V,J
CASSLRGGHTDTQYF,TGTGCCAGCAGCCTGCGGGGGGGGCACACAGATACGCAGTATTTT,TRBD2,NA,TRBV7-2,TRBJ2-3
CASRADSGLGKLFF,TGTGCCAGCAGGGCTGACAGTGGTCTAGGAAAACTGTTTTTT,NA,few,TRBV7-8,TRBJ1-4
CSASPADVRFSPLHF,TGCAGTGCTAGTCCGGCGGACGTTCGGTTTTCACCCCTCCACTTT,NA,NA,TRBV20-1,TRBJ1-6
CASSPRVAEQETQYF,TGTGCCAGCTCACCAAGGGTGGCGGAACAAGAGACCCAGTACTTC,NA,few,TRBV18,TRBJ2-5
CSVETQGTNYGYTF,TGCAGCGTTGAAACCCAGGGTACCAACTATGGCTACACCTTC,NA,many,TRBV29-1,TRBJ1-2
CSVAGTSGRNIQYF,TGCAGCGTGGCCGGGACTAGCGGGAGGAACATTCAGTACTTC,TRBD2,NA,TRBV29-1,TRBJ2-4
CSAPVWSGQGKQPQHF,TGCAGTGCTCCCGTGTGGTCGGGACAGGGTAAACAGCCCCAGCATTTT,TRBD1,few,TRBV20-1,TRBJ1-5
CSARDKGNTGELFF,TGCAGTGCTAGAGATAAGGGAAACACCGGGGAGCTGTTTTTT,NA,NA,TRBV20-1,TRBJ2-2
CASSLSPGGSNQPQHF,TGTGCCAGCAGCTTATCCCCAGGGGGGAGCAATCAGCCCCAGCATTTT,TRBD1,few,TRBV7-6,TRBJ1-5
CSARGLAGVNEQFF,TGCAGTGCTAGGGGGTTAGCGGGAGTGAATGAGCAGTTCTTC,TRBD2,NA,TRBV20-1,TRBJ2-1
CASSDRTSGGAAEQFF,TGTGCCAGCAGTGACAGAACTAGCGGGGGGGCCGCTGAGCAGTTCTTC,TRBD2,few,TRBV2,TRBJ2-1
CASMGRGTQYF,TGTGCCAGCATGGGACGCGGTACGCAGTATTTT,NA,NA,TRBV2,TRBJ2-3
CSVQTGIGYTF,TGCAGCGTTCAGACAGGGATTGGCTACACCTTC,TRBD1,few,TRBV29-1,TRBJ1-2
CASSQDLGTSWMDEQYF,TGCGCCAGCAGCCAAGATCTGGGGACTAGCTGGATGGACGAGCAGTACTTC,TRBD2,NA,TRBV4-3,TRBJ2-7
CASGRPTSGRVETQYF,TGTGCCAGCGGCCGGCCGACTAGCGGGAGGGTAGAGACCCAGTACTTC,TRBD2,few,TRBV6-1,TRBJ2-5
CASSLGGAGAYEQYF,TGTGCCAGCAGCTTAGGGGGGGCAGGAGCCTACGAGCAGTACTTC,NA,few,TRBV7-9,TRBJ2-7
CASSQEGEGRFPYNEQFF,TGTGCCAGCAGCCAAGAAGGGGAGGGGCGATTTCCCTACAATGAGCAGTTCTTC,TRBD2,few,TRBV14,TRBJ2-1
CASSYSETGAYNEQFF,TGTGCCAGCAGTTACTCTGAGACGGGGGCCTACAATGAGCAGTTCTTC,NA,NA,TRBV6-5,TRBJ2-1
CSAQKMSGEQYF,TGCAGTGCGCAAAAAATGTCGGGCGAGCAGTACTTC,NA,NA,TRBV20-1,TRBJ2-7
CASSQVSTTQRRETQYF,TGCGCCAGCAGCCAAGTCTCGACTACCCAGAGGCGGGAGACCCAGTACTTC,NA,NA,TRBV4-1,TRBJ2-5
CSANGRQGNPSTDTQYF,TGCAGTGCTAACGGCCGGCAGGGGAACCCTAGCACAGATACGCAGTATTTT,NA,NA,TRBV20-1,TRBJ2-3
CASGGGPVGYTF,TGTGCCAGCGGCGGCGGCCCCGTAGGCTACACCTTC,NA,few,TRBV12-3/TRBV12-4,TRBJ1-2
CASKIAEWKETQYF,TGTGCCAGCAAGATAGCGGAGTGGAAAGAGACCCAGTACTTC,NA,few,TRBV2,TRBJ2-5
CATSATRGETQYF,TGTGCCACCAGCGCGACCAGGGGAGAGACCCAGTACTTC,NA,few,TRBV15,TRBJ2-5
CSASSGQEYNEQFF,TGCAGTGCTAGCAGCGGACAAGAATACAATGAGCAGTTCTTC,NA,few,TRBV20-1,TRBJ2-1
CAKLGQGVSGPQHF,TGCGCCAAACTGGGGCAGGGGGTTTCGGGGCCCCAGCATTTT,TRBD1,many,TRBV5-1,TRBJ1-5
CASSFRRSGTSFGSNEQFF,TGTGCCAGCAGCTTTCGAAGATCCGGGACTTCCTTTGGGAGCAATGAGCAGTTCTTC,NA,NA,TRBV7-2,TRBJ2-1
CASSYRVGGQPQHF,TGTGCCAGCAGTTACCGGGTAGGAGGTCAGCCCCAGCATTTT,NA,NA,TRBV6-5,TRBJ1-5
CSVGRSGGNEQFF,TGCAGCGTTGGGCGGAGTGGGGGGAATGAGCAGTTCTTC,NA,NA,TRBV29-1,TRBJ2-1
CASRLYTGGNNEQFF,TGTGCCAGCAGGCTCTATACGGGGGGAAACAATGAGCAGTTCTTC,TRBD2,NA,TRBV2,TRBJ2-1
CASSHVRGRTNEQFF,TGTGCCAGCAGCCACGTAAGGGGGAGAACGAATGAGCAGTTCTTC,NA,NA,TRBV7-9,TRBJ2-1
CSAVGGDLSYNEQFF,TGCAGCGCGGTCGGGGGGGACCTCTCCTACAATGAGCAGTTCTTC,TRBD2,NA,TRBV29-1,TRBJ2-1
CASSWGLGKDEQYF,TGTGCCAGCAGCTGGGGGTTGGGTAAGGACGAGCAGTACTTC,NA,NA,TRBV7-8,TRBJ2-7
CAIRGLAGGSESPDEQFF,TGTGCCATCAGAGGACTAGCGGGAGGGTCAGAGTCGCCCGATGAGCAGTTCTTC,TRBD2,NA,TRBV10-3,TRBJ2-1
CASSKRDRFLTEAFF,TGTGCCAGCAGTAAAAGGGACAGGTTTCTCACTGAAGCTTTCTTT,TRBD1,NA,TRBV6-1,TRBJ1-1
CASSLYSPLHF,TGTGCCAGCAGTCTTTATTCACCCCTCCACTTT,NA,many,TRBV6-6,TRBJ1-6
CASKVDHRGTGSYNEQYF,TGTGCCAGCAAAGTAGACCACCGCGGGACTGGATCCTACAATGAGCAGTACTTC,NA,NA,TRBV7-2,TRBJ2-7
CASSWGQGGNEQFF,TGTGCCAGCAGCTGGGGACAGGGGGGTAATGAGCAGTTCTTC,TRBD1,NA,TRBV7-2,TRBJ2-1
CASSLRQGYGYTF,TGTGCCAGCAGCCTTAGACAGGGGTATGGCTACACCTTC,TRBD1,many,TRBV6-6,TRBJ1-2
CSAPLGVSTDTQYF,TGCAGTGCCCCTCTGGGGGTAAGCACAGATACGCAGTATTTT,NA,NA,TRBV20-1,TRBJ2-3
CSARDWAGGSYEQYF,TGCAGTGCTAGAGATTGGGCAGGGGGCTCCTACGAGCAGTACTTC,TRBD1,few,TRBV20-1,TRBJ2-7
CASSLAGGGGETQYF,TGTGCCAGCAGCTTAGCCGGCGGGGGGGGAGAGACCCAGTACTTC,TRBD2,few,TRBV7-9,TRBJ2-5